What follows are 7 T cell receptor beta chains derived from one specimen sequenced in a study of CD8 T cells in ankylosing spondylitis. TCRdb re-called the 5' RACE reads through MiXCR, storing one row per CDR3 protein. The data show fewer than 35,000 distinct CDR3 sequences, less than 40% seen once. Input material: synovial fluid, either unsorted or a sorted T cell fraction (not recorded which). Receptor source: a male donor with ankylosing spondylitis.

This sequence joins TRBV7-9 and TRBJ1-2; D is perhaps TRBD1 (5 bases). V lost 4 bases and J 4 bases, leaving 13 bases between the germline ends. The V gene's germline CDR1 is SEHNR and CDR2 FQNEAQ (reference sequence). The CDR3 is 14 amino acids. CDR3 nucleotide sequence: TGTGCCAGCAGCTCCTCGGGACGGCCCTATGGCTACACCTTC. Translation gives CASSSSGRPYGYTF.

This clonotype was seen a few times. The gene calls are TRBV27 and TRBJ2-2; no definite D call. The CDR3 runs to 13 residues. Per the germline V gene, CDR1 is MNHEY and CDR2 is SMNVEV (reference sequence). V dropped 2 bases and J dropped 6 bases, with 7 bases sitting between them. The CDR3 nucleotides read TGTGCCAGCAGTTTAGTGCACCCCGGGGAGCTGTTTTTT. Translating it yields CASSLVHPGELFF.

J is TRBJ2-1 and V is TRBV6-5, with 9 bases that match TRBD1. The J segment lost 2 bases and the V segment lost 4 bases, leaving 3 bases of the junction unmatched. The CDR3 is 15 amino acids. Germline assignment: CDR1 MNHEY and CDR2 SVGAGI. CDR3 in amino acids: CASSWTGVPYNEQFF. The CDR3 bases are TGTGCCAGCAGTTGGACAGGGGTTCCCTACAATGAGCAGTTCTTC.

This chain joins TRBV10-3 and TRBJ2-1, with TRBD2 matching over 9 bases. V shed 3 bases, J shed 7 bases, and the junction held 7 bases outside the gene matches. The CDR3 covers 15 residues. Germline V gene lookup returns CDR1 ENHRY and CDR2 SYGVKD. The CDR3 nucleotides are TGTGCCATCAGTGAACGCCTAGCGGGGTTAAATGAGCAGTTCTTC. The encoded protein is CAISERLAGLNEQFF.

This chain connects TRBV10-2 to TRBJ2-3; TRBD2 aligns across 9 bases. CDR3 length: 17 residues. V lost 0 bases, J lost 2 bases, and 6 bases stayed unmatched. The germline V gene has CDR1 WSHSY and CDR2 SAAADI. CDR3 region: CASSESLAGGVTDTQYF. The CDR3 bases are TGCGCCAGCAGTGAGTCTTTGGCGGGAGGGGTCACAGATACGCAGTATTTT.

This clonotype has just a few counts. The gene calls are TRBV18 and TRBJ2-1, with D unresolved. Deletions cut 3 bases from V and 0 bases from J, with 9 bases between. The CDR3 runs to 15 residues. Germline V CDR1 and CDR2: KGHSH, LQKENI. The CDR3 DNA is TGTGCCAGCTCACCTGAGGACCGCTCCTACAATGAGCAGTTCTTC. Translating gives CASSPEDRSYNEQFF. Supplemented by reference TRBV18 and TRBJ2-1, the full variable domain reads NAGVMQNPRHLVRRRGQEARLRCSPMKGHSHVYWYRQLPEEGLKFMVYLQKENIIDESGMPKERFSAEFPKEGPSILRIQQVVRGDSAAYFCASSPEDRSYNEQFFGPGTRLTVL.

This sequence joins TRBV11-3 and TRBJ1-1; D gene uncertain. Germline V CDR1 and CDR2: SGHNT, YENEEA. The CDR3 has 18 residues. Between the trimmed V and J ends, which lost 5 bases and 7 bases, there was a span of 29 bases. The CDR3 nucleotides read TGTGCCAGCAGCCCATTAGAGGCCTCCGCAGGCAAATTTTTTGAAGCTTTCTTT. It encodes CASSPLEASAGKFFEAFF. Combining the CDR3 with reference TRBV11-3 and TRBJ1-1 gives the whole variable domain EAGVVQSPRYKIIEKKQPVAFWCNPISGHNTLYWYLQNLGQGPELLIRYENEEAVDDSQLPKDRFSAERLKGVDSTLKIQPAELGDSAVYLCASSPLEASAGKFFEAFFGQGTRLTVV.